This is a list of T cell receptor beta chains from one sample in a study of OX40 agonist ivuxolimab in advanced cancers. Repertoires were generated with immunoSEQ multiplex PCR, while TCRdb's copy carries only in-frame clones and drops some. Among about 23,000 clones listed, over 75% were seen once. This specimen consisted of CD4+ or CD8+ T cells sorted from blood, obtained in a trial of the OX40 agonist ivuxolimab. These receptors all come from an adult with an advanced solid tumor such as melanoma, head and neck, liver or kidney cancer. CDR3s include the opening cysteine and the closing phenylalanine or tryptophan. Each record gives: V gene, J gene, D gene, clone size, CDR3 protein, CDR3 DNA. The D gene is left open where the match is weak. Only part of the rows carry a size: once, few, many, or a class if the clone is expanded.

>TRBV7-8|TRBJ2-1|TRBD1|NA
CASSRTGDRAYNEQFF
TGTGCCAGCAGTCGGACGGGGGACAGGGCCTACAATGAGCAGTTCTTC
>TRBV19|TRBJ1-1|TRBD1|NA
CASSVGQSTEAFF
TGTGCCAGTAGTGTGGGACAGAGCACTGAAGCTTTCTTT
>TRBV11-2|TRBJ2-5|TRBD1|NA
CASSSNRDRFYQETQYF
TGTGCCAGCAGCTCCAACCGGGACAGGTTTTACCAAGAGACCCAGTACTTC
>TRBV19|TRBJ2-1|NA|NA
CASSVSFRGLLYNEQFF
TGTGCCAGTAGTGTCTCTTTCAGAGGGCTCCTATACAATGAGCAGTTCTTC
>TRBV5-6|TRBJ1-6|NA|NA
CASSLAGTSRPLHF
TGTGCCAGCAGCTTGGCGGGGACATCCAGACCCCTCCACTTT
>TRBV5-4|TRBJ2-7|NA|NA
CASSLGAGNYEQYF
TGTGCCAGCAGCTTGGGGGCGGGGAACTACGAGCAGTACTTC
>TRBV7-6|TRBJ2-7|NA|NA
CASSLATDYEQYF
TGTGCCAGCAGCTTAGCGACAGACTACGAGCAGTACTTC
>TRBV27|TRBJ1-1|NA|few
CASSFWGAEAFF
TGTGCCAGCAGTTTTTGGGGCGCTGAAGCTTTCTTT
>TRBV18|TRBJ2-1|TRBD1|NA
CASSPDRDFYNEQFF
TGTGCCAGCTCACCGGACAGGGACTTCTACAATGAGCAGTTCTTC
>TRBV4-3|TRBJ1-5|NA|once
CASSQARQGGNQPQHF
TGCGCCAGCAGCCAGGCCCGCCAGGGCGGCAATCAGCCCCAGCATTTT
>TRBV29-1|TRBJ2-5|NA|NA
CSVDRGQETQYF
TGCAGCGTTGACCGGGGACAAGAGACCCAGTACTTC
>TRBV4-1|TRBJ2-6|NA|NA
CASSQPGRPSGANVLTF
TGCGCCAGCAGCCAGCCGGGACGCCCCTCTGGGGCCAACGTCCTGACTTTC
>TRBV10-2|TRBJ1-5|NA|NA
CASTDTASQPQHF
TGCGCCAGTACGGACACGGCGAGTCAGCCCCAGCATTTT
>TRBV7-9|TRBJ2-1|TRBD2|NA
CASSFSGGANNEQFF
TGTGCCAGCAGCTTCAGCGGGGGGGCCAACAATGAGCAGTTCTTC
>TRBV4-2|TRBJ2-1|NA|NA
CASSQVEGNEQFF
TGTGCCAGCAGCCAAGTAGAGGGCAATGAGCAGTTCTTC
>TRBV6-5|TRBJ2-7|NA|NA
CASSPPGEGYEQYF
TGTGCCAGCAGTCCCCCCGGGGAAGGGTACGAGCAGTACTTC
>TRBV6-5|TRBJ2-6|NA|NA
CASGTHSGANVLTF
TGTGCCAGCGGGACCCACTCTGGGGCCAACGTCCTGACTTTC
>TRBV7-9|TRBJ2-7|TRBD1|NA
CASSPRDRLTYEQYF
TGTGCCAGCAGCCCCCGGGACAGGCTGACCTACGAGCAGTACTTC
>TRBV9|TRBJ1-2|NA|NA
CASSVGGALFYGYTF
TGTGCCAGCAGCGTAGGTGGGGCCTTGTTCTATGGCTACACCTTC
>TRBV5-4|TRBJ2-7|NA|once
CASSLGSGGYEQYF
TGTGCCAGCAGCTTGGGATCAGGTGGCTACGAGCAGTACTTC
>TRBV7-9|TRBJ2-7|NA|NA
CASSFQSSGDEQYF
TGTGCCAGCAGCTTTCAGTCCTCGGGGGACGAGCAGTACTTC
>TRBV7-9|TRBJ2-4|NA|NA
CASSLPGTINIQYF
TGTGCCAGCAGCTTACCCGGGACGATAAACATTCAGTACTTC
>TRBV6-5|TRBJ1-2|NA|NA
CASSYSGGSSIAVF
TGTGCCAGCAGTTACTCGGGAGGGTCGAGTATCGCCGTCTTC
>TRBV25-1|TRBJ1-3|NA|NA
CASSGPNSGNTIYF
TGTGCCAGCAGTGGGCCGAATTCTGGAAACACCATATATTTT
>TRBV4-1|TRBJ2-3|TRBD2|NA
CASSRLAGPSTDTQYF
TGCGCCAGCAGTAGACTAGCGGGGCCTAGCACAGATACGCAGTATTTT
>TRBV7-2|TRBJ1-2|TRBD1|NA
CASSLSQGDYGYTF
TGTGCCAGCAGCTTAAGCCAGGGGGACTATGGCTACACCTTC
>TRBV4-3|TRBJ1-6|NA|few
CASSQGAGPYNSPLHF
TGCGCCAGCAGCCAAGGGGCAGGGCCCTATAATTCACCCCTCCACTTT